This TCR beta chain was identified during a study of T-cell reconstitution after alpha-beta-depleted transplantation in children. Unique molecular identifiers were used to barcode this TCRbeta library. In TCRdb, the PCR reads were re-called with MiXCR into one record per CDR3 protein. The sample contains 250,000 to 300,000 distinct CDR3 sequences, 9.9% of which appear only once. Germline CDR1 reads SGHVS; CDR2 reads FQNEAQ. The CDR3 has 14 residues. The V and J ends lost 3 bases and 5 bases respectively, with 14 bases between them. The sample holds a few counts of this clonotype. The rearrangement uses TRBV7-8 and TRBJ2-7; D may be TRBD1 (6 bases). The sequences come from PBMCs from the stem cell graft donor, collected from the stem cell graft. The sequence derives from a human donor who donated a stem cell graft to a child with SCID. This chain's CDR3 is CASSFPAGANEQYF. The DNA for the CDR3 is TGTGCCAGCAGCTTCCCGGCAGGGGCCAACGAGCAGTACTTC. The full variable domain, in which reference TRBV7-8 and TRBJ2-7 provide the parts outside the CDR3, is GAGVSQSPRYKVAKRGQDVALRCDPISGHVSLFWYQQALGQGPEFLTYFQNEAQLDKSGLPSDRFFAERPEGSVSTLKIQRTQQEDSAVYLCASSFPAGANEQYFGPGTRLTVT.